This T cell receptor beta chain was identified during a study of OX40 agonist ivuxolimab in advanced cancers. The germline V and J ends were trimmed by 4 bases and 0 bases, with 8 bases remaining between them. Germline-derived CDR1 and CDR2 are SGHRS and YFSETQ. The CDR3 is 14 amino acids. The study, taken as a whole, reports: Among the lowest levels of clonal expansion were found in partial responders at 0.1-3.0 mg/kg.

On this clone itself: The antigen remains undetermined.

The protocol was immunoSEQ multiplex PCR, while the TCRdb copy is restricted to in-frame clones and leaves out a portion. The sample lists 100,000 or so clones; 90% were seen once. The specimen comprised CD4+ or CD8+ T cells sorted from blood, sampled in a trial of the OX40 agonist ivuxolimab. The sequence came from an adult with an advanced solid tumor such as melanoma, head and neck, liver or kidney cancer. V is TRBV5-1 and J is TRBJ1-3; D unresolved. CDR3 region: CASSPADSGNTIYF. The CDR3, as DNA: TGCGCCAGCAGCCCAGCGGACTCTGGAAACACCATATATTTT.